Detailed here is one T cell receptor (beta chain). The antigen is unknown. Trimming left V 4 bases short and J 10 bases short, with 23 bases between. CDR1 SGHAT and CDR2 FQNNGV come from the germline V gene. The CDR3 has 16 amino acids. The data belong to a study of radiation and T cells in renal cell carcinoma. The time point: blood 4 weeks post-SBRT, at nephrectomy. Treatment defined: 15 Gy SBRT to primary tumor, nephrectomy 4 weeks later. Nephrectomy followed 15 Gy stereotactic body radiation by 4 weeks. The patient's renal cell carcinoma had clear cell pathology. Clones were sequenced by immunoSEQ multiplex PCR, and TCRdb holds only the in-frame ones, with some missing. Here the sample spans around 78,000 clones, nearly 90% being singletons. Study-wide points: Without pretreatment biopsies, baseline tumor clonotype presence was undetermined. From baseline, blood top tumor clonotypes peaked at 2 weeks post-radiation.

The receptor comes from a woman between 65 and 79 years old with renal cell carcinoma. The chain couples TRBV11-2 to TRBJ1-5, with unresolved D. The sequencing here drew on blood, taken from a patient whose treatment included radiotherapy and nephrectomy. The CDR3 sequence is CASSWFSLGSVGPQHF. For the CDR3, the DNA is TGTGCCAGCAGCTGGTTTTCGCTGGGGTCGGTGGGACCCCAGCATTTT.